The next 26 T cell receptor beta chains were all read from a single sample in a study of cytomegalovirus exposure and HLA in healthy donors. Amplification used 60 Vbeta primers and 13 Jbeta primers. TCRdb's table, derived via immunoSEQ multiplex PCR, lists solely in-frame clones and lacks some. The sample carries approximately 100,000 clones, 75% recorded once. Sequenced: PBMCs. The receptors were gathered from a man aged 50 to 59 in good health and CMV-seronegative.

This chain links TRBV30 with TRBJ1-4, with 7 positions matching TRBD1. The germline gives CDR1 GTSNPN, CDR2 SVGIG (reference sequence). The trim removed 1 base at V and 6 bases at J, leaving 8 bases unmatched. The CDR3 length is 15 residues. This CDR3 reads CAWSGRRQGDEKLFF. CDR3 DNA: TGTGCCTGGAGTGGAAGGAGGCAGGGGGATGAAAAACTGTTTTTT. The full variable domain, rest sourced from reference TRBV30 and TRBJ1-4, is SQTIHQWPATLVQPVGSPLSLECTVEGTSNPNLYWYRQAAGRGLQLLFYSVGIGQISSEVPQNLSASRPQDRQFILSSKKLLLSDSGFYLCAWSGRRQGDEKLFFGSGTQLSVL.

The V and J genes are TRBV4-2 and TRBJ1-4; 7 nucleotides line up with TRBD1. The V gene's germline CDR1 is LGHNA and CDR2 YNFKEQ. V lost 4 bases, J lost 7 bases, and 3 bases stayed unmatched. The CDR3 extends over 13 amino acids. This CDR3 reads CASSPGQAEKLFF. As DNA, the CDR3 is TGTGCCAGCAGCCCCGGACAGGCTGAAAAACTGTTTTTT.

The chain uses TRBV28 and TRBJ2-2, with a weak D call TRBD1 (5 bases). Trimming took off 10 bases at V and 5 bases at J, with 17 bases between the two ends. The germline V gene encodes CDR1 MDHEN and CDR2 SYDVKM. CDR3 length: 14 amino acids. DNA for the CDR3: TGTGCCACCCGCAGGGTTGGGGTGACCGGGGAGCTGTTTTTT. Its protein product is CATRRVGVTGELFF.

The chain links TRBV18 to TRBJ1-5; 11 positions agree with TRBD1. The CDR3 runs to 17 residues. V dropped 6 bases and J dropped 4; count of bases not matched to a gene: 11. In germline, CDR1 is KGHSH, CDR2 LQKENI. CDR3 sequence (DNA): TGTGCCAGCTCCCCGACTGCGGGACAGGGGGGTAATCAGCCCCAGCATTTT. It codes for CASSPTAGQGGNQPQHF. The entire variable domain, with the rest obtained from reference TRBV18 and TRBJ1-5, is as follows: NAGVMQNPRHLVRRRGQEARLRCSPMKGHSHVYWYRQLPEEGLKFMVYLQKENIIDESGMPKERFSAEFPKEGPSILRIQQVVRGDSAAYFCASSPTAGQGGNQPQHFGDGTRLSIL.

The chain uses TRBV7-9 and TRBJ2-7; 8 nucleotides align to TRBD1. Germline assignment: CDR1 SEHNR and CDR2 FQNEAQ (reference sequence). J lost 2 bases, V lost 2 bases, and 5 bases had no gene match. CDR3 length equals 15 residues. In DNA, the CDR3 is TGTGCCAGCAGCTTACTCGGACAGGGTCCCTACGAGCAGTACTTC. Translating it yields CASSLLGQGPYEQYF.

This clone was seen only once. This chain uses TRBV5-1 with TRBJ2-3; TRBD1 aligns across 12 bases. The CDR3 consists of 20 residues. Germline-derived CDR1 and CDR2 are SGHRS and YFSETQ. J was trimmed by 0 bases and V by 4 bases; bases with no gene match: 15. The CDR3 loop is CASSLTGTGGIGSSTDTQYF. The CDR3, as DNA: TGCGCCAGCAGCCTCACGGGGACAGGGGGCATAGGATCTAGCACAGATACGCAGTATTTT.

The chain combines TRBV23-1 with TRBJ1-1; 7 nucleotides match TRBD1. TRBV23-1 is marked as an open reading frame, function uncertain. The CDR3 runs 13 residues. Unmatched junction bases numbered 7, after V lost 8 bases and J lost 4 bases. CDR3 DNA: TGCGCCAGCGGACCACAGGGGAGCACTGAAGCTTTCTTT. This sequence encodes CASGPQGSTEAFF.

CDR3 sequence reads: CASTGAGGSSYNEQFF. The CDR3 DNA reads as TGTGCCAGTACGGGGGCGGGGGGGAGCTCCTACAATGAGCAGTTCTTC. The chain recombines TRBV19 with TRBJ2-1, with 9 bases identical to TRBD2. J lost 0 bases, V lost 7 bases, and 7 bases had no gene match. The CDR3 has 16 residues. CDR1 is LNHDA, CDR2 SQIVND, per germline (reference sequence).

The rearrangement joins TRBV30 to TRBJ2-5; 11 nucleotides line up with TRBD2. The J call is in doubt because the DNA end fits TRBJ2-7 better. The CDR3 runs to 14 residues. Germline V CDR1 and CDR2: GTSNPN, SVGIG (reference sequence). CDR3: CAWSILAGAYEQYF. CDR3 DNA sequence: TGTGCCTGGAGTATACTAGCGGGGGCCTACGAGCAGTACTTC.

This clone was detected once. This chain connects TRBV15 to TRBJ1-3; TRBD1 is a possible D gene (6 bases). The ends were cut back, 1 base at V and 0 bases at J, with 10 bases in the middle. This CDR3 has 16 residues. CDR1 LNHNV and CDR2 YYDKDF come from the germline V gene (reference sequence). This CDR3 is CATSRGQANSGNTIYF. The CDR3 region has the DNA TGTGCCACCAGCAGAGGACAGGCGAACTCTGGAAACACCATATATTTT.

A remark on this clone: A read error may produce the germline difference seen at one junction end. The chain is built from TRBV28 and TRBJ1-5, with 9 positions matching TRBD1. This CDR3 region has 10 residues. Germline loops: CDR1 MDHEN, CDR2 SYDVKM. CDR3 nucleotide sequence: TGTGCCAGCAGTTCCCGGGACAGGGAATTT. Its translation is CASSSRDREF.

The chain recombines TRBV5-1 with TRBJ2-5; 13 bases are shared with TRBD2. The germline gives CDR1 SGHRS, CDR2 YFSETQ. Trimming cost V 4 bases and J 4 bases; bases outside gene matches: 7. The length of the CDR3 is 16 residues. The CDR3 bases are TGCGCCAGCAGCCAATCCGGGACTAGCGGGGTAGAGACCCAGTACTTC. Its translation: CASSQSGTSGVETQYF.

The J gene is TRBJ2-2, the V gene TRBV13; D gene ambiguous. This CDR3 contains 14 residues. Per the germline V gene, CDR1 is PRHDT and CDR2 is FYEKMQ (reference sequence). Trimming cost V 4 bases and J 8 bases, with 14 bases left between them. For the CDR3, the DNA is TGTGCCAGCAGCTCAGGACCCACTGTAGGGGAGCTGTTTTTT. As protein: CASSSGPTVGELFF.

CDR3 DNA: TGTGCCAGCAGCTTTACTAGCGGGCTAATCAGTGAGCAGTACTTC. Translation gives CASSFTSGLISEQYF. The gene calls are TRBV7-8 and TRBJ2-7; TRBD2 agrees at 9 bases. J was trimmed by 7 bases and V by 3 bases; bases with no gene match: 10. Germline-derived CDR1 and CDR2 are SGHVS and FQNEAQ. The CDR3 runs 15 residues.

The chain joins TRBV6-6 to TRBJ2-3, with 12 bases aligning to TRBD2. The V and J ends lost 5 bases and 1 base, in that order; junction bases with no gene match: 4. CDR3 length: 16 amino acids. Per germline, CDR1 MNHNY and CDR2 SVGAGI (reference sequence). CDR3 in DNA: TGTGCCAGCAGTCTAGCGGGAGGGCCCGGCACAGATACGCAGTATTTT. Translating gives CASSLAGGPGTDTQYF.

Only a few counts were recorded for this clone. The junction differs from germline at one of its ends, possibly a read error. The CDR3 coding sequence is TGTGCCAGCAGTTGTCGGGGTTTT. It encodes CASSCRGF. The gene calls are TRBV7-4 and TRBJ1-5, with unresolved D. The CDR3 totals 8 residues. The germline V gene has CDR1 SGHVT and CDR2 SQSDAQ.

This clone was picked up one time. The chain carries TRBV2 and TRBJ2-6, with 8 bases lining up with TRBD1. CDR1 and CDR2 (germline): SNHLY, FYNNEI. Trimming at V came to 4 bases and at J to 2 bases, leaving 7 bases not matched to a gene. The CDR3 runs to 17 residues. For the CDR3, the DNA is TGTGCCAGCAGTGGACAGGGGTTGCTTCCTGGGGCCAACGTCCTGACTTTC. Protein product: CASSGQGLLPGANVLTF.

This chain connects TRBV11-2 to TRBJ1-3; 7 positions agree with TRBD1. With V trimmed by 1 base and J by 3 bases, 3 bases remained unmatched. The CDR3 runs to 15 residues. Germline V CDR1 and CDR2: SGHAT, FQNNGV. In DNA, the CDR3 is TGTGCCAGCAGCTTAGTAGGGGGCGGTGGAAACACCATATATTTT. Translation gives CASSLVGGGGNTIYF.

The rearrangement joins TRBV19 to TRBJ2-5; TRBD2 agrees at 14 bases. With the DNA end fitting TRBJ2-7 better, the J assignment may be wrong. The length of the CDR3 is 17 residues. Germline V gene data show CDR1 as LNHDA and CDR2 as SQIVND (reference sequence). The CDR3 is CASSIVSTSGGVYEQYF. The CDR3 DNA sequence: TGTGCCAGTAGTATCGTCTCGACTAGCGGGGGGGTCTACGAGCAGTACTTC.

A few counts support this clone. CDR3 sequence: CASSLTSGGNYEQYF. CDR3 DNA: TGTGCCAGCAGTTTGACGAGCGGGGGGAACTACGAGCAGTACTTC. This chain joins TRBV28 and TRBJ2-7; the match to TRBD2 covers 9 bases. Germline V gene sequence: CDR1 MDHEN, CDR2 SYDVKM. V shed 3 bases, J shed 3 bases, and the junction held 6 bases outside the gene matches. CDR3 length equals 15 residues. Combining the CDR3 with reference TRBV28 and TRBJ2-7 gives the whole variable domain DVKVTQSSRYLVKRTGEKVFLECVQDMDHENMFWYRQDPGLGLRLIYFSYDVKMKEKGDIPEGYSVSREKKERFSLILESASTNQTSMYLCASSLTSGGNYEQYFGPGTRLTVT.

This chain uses TRBV6-5 with TRBJ1-5; 9 bases match TRBD1. CDR3 length: 15 residues. Germline V gives CDR1 MNHEY, CDR2 SVGAGI. Unmatched junction bases numbered 4, after V lost 0 bases and J lost 7 bases. The CDR3: CASSYSRGQGQPQHF. The CDR3 nucleotides are TGTGCCAGCAGTTACTCGAGAGGACAGGGGCAGCCCCAGCATTTT.

The genes are TRBV5-1 and TRBJ2-1; D perhaps matches TRBD2 (7 bases). V dropped 2 bases and J dropped 5 bases, with 14 bases sitting between them. Germline CDR1 SGHRS, CDR2 YFSETQ. The CDR3 spans 15 residues. CDR3 DNA: TGCGCCAGCAGCTTAGGGGGGGGCCTTCACAATGAGCAGTTCTTC. Amino acid sequence: CASSLGGGLHNEQFF.

The chain is built from TRBV5-5 and TRBJ2-3, with 8 bases matching TRBD1. CDR1 and CDR2 (germline): SGHKS, YYEKEE (reference sequence). After removal of 4 bases from V and 4 bases from J, the junction contained 11 bases not matched to a gene. The CDR3 has 16 residues. CDR3 region: CASSPPLQGAPDTQYF. The CDR3 DNA follows: TGTGCCAGCAGCCCGCCACTGCAGGGGGCCCCAGATACGCAGTATTTT.

This rearrangement joins TRBV5-1 to TRBJ1-1, with TRBD1 as a possible D gene (6 bases). V lost 2 bases, J lost 6 bases, and 8 bases lay in between. Germline V CDR1 and CDR2: SGHRS, YFSETQ. This CDR3 is 12 amino acids long. Here the CDR3 reads CASSFAGAEAFF. CDR3 bases: TGCGCCAGCAGCTTCGCAGGGGCTGAAGCTTTCTTT.

J is TRBJ2-5 and V is TRBV27; 16 bases line up with TRBD2. The CDR3 totals 16 residues. Germline trimming cut 5 bases from V and 5 bases from J; bases unmatched to any gene: 5. CDR1 is MNHEY, CDR2 SMNVEV, per germline (reference sequence). This chain's CDR3 is CASSGTSGGAEETQYF. CDR3 coding DNA: TGTGCCAGCAGTGGGACTAGCGGGGGGGCCGAGGAGACCCAGTACTTC.

The chain joins TRBV4-2 to TRBJ2-1, with 7 positions matching TRBD2. Germline CDR1 and CDR2: LGHNA and YNFKEQ. The CDR3 sequence is 15 residues long. The V gene end was trimmed by 0 bases and the J gene end by 6 bases; junction bases not matched to a gene: 5. CDR3 amino acids: CASSQEGGSGNEQFF. Written as DNA, the CDR3 is TGTGCCAGCAGCCAAGAAGGCGGGAGTGGCAATGAGCAGTTCTTC.